Below, 10 T cell receptor beta chains from the same sample are listed, as sequenced in a study of OX40 agonist ivuxolimab in advanced cancers. Sequenced by immunoSEQ multiplex PCR; TCRdb stores in-frame clones only, minus some. The table records roughly 89,000 clones, approximately 86% of them present only once. The sample in question was CD4+ or CD8+ T cells sorted from blood, obtained in a trial of the OX40 agonist ivuxolimab. The receptor source for this set is an adult with an advanced solid tumor such as melanoma, head and neck, liver or kidney cancer.

This chain uses TRBV6-6 with TRBJ1-2, with a tentative D call TRBD1 (5 bases). V shed 7 bases and J shed 2 bases, with 11 bases lying between them. This CDR3 region has 13 residues. Germline values: CDR1 MNHNY, CDR2 SVGAGI (reference sequence). The CDR3 DNA is TGTGCCAGCAAGAGGGACGGAAACTATGGCTACACCTTC. It translates to CASKRDGNYGYTF.

This chain links TRBV2 with TRBJ2-5, with 9 bases aligning to TRBD2. Per the germline V gene, CDR1 is SNHLY and CDR2 is FYNNEI. V lost 3 bases, J lost 11 bases, and 7 bases stayed unmatched. The CDR3 totals 13 residues. The CDR3 loop reads CASSETSGLEQYF. The DNA of the CDR3 is TGTGCCAGCAGTGAGACTAGCGGCCTGGAGCAGTACTTC.

CDR3 bases: TGTGCCAGCAGCTCTAGGCTTACAGATACGCAGTATTTT. Translation gives CASSSRLTDTQYF. The V call is TRBV9, the J call TRBJ2-3, with D unclear. CDR3 length: 13 amino acids. Germline CDR1 is SGDLS and CDR2 is YYNGEE. Trimming cost V 4 bases and J 3 bases, with 9 bases left between them.

V gene TRBV5-1 combines with J gene TRBJ2-4; a weak D match, TRBD2 (7 bases). Germline V CDR1 and CDR2: SGHRS, YFSETQ. CDR3 length: 15 residues. V lost 1 base to trimming and J lost 14 bases, with 22 bases between them. The CDR3: CASSLKQGLRRKKYF. CDR3 coding DNA: TGCGCCAGCAGCTTGAAACAGGGACTAAGGCGAAAAAAGTACTTC.

The V call is TRBV5-1, the J call TRBJ2-7; the D gene could be TRBD1 or TRBD2 (5 bases each). V dropped 2 bases and J dropped 0 bases, with 6 bases sitting between them. The CDR3 extends over 13 amino acids. Germline V lookup: CDR1 SGHRS, CDR2 YFSETQ. CDR3 amino acids: CASSFGTSYEQYF. CDR3 in DNA: TGCGCCAGCAGCTTCGGGACCTCCTACGAGCAGTACTTC.

By frequency in the sample, this clone is large. The V gene is TRBV27, the J gene TRBJ1-1; D possibly corresponds to TRBD1 (5 bases). CDR1 is MNHEY and CDR2 is SMNVEV in the germline V gene (reference sequence). The V gene lost 4 bases and the J gene lost 1 base, with 16 bases spanning the gap. This CDR3 is built from 16 residues. CDR3 residues: CASSSQVLGENTEAFF. CDR3 DNA sequence: TGTGCCAGCAGTTCACAGGTCTTGGGGGAGAACACTGAAGCTTTCTTT.

This rearrangement joins TRBV4-3 to TRBJ2-7, with 7 bases matching TRBD1. V gave up 4 bases and J gave up 0 bases; unmatched junction bases: 12. Germline V gene data show CDR1 as LGHNA and CDR2 as YSLEER. The CDR3 is made up of 17 amino acids. CDR3: CASSPASRGPSSYEQYF. The CDR3, as DNA: TGCGCCAGCAGCCCCGCAAGTAGGGGGCCCAGCTCCTACGAGCAGTACTTC.

On this clone: Other nucleotide sequences from this sample produce the same CDR3. The chain has TRBV2 and TRBJ2-1; D gene unclear. CDR1 and CDR2 (germline): SNHLY, FYNNEI. The CDR3 is 11 amino acids. V gave up 3 bases and J gave up 4 bases, with 1 base separating them. The CDR3, as DNA: TGTGCCAGCAGTGAGTACAATGAGCAGTTCTTC. This codes for CASSEYNEQFF.

The gene calls are TRBV5-5 and TRBJ1-2; the match to TRBD1 covers 7 bases. The trim removed 9 bases at V and 3 bases at J, leaving 14 bases unmatched. There are 15 residues in the CDR3. Germline V lookup: CDR1 SGHKS, CDR2 YYEKEE (reference sequence). CDR3 sequence reads: CATQLGDRAHYGYTF. The CDR3 coding sequence is TGTGCCACCCAGCTTGGAGACAGGGCCCACTATGGCTACACCTTC. Combining the CDR3 with reference TRBV5-5 and TRBJ1-2 gives the whole variable domain DAGVTQSPTHLIKTRGQQVTLRCSPISGHKSVSWYQQVLGQGPQFIFQYYEKEERGRGNFPDRFSARQFPNYSSELNVNALLLGDSALYLCATQLGDRAHYGYTFGSGTRLTVV.

The CDR3 nucleotides are TGTGCCAGCAGCCAAGAAGGCGCGGCCCTTAACGGGGGCTACACCTTC. Its translation: CASSQEGAALNGGYTF. The V call is TRBV4-2, the J call TRBJ1-2; D ambiguous. The CDR3 spans 16 residues. V lost 0 bases to trimming and J lost 8 bases, with 19 bases between them. In germline, CDR1 is LGHNA, CDR2 YNFKEQ.